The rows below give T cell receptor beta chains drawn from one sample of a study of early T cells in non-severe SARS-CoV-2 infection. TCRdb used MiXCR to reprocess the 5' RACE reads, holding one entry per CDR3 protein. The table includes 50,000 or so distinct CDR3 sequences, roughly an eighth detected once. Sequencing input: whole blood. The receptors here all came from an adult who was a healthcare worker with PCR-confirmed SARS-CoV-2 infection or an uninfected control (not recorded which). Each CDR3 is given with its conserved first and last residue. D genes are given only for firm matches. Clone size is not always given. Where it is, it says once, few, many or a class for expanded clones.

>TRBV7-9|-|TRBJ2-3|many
TGTGCCAATAGGGGGGTAGCAGATACGCAGTATTTT
CANRGVADTQYF
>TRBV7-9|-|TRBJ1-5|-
TGTGCCAGCAGCTTATACCGGAGCAATCAGCCCCAGCATTTT
CASSLYRSNQPQHF
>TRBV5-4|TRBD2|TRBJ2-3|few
TGTGCCAGCAGCTTCCCAGCGGGGGGAGTCACAGATACGCAGTATTTT
CASSFPAGGVTDTQYF
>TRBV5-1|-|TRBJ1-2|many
TGCGCCAGCAGCGTGCAACAGGAGGGCTATGGCTACACCTTC
CASSVQQEGYGYTF
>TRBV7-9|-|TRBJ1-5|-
TGTGCCAGCAGCTCCAGCGGGCCGGGGGGCAATCAGCCCCAGCATTTT
CASSSSGPGGNQPQHF
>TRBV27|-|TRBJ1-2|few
TGTGCCAGCAGTTTTAAGGGCGGCTATGGCTACACCTTC
CASSFKGGYGYTF
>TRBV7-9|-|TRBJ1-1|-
TGTGCCAGCAGCTTCACGAACTTCAACACTGAAGCTTTCTTT
CASSFTNFNTEAFF
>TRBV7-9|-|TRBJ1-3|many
TGTGCCAGCAGCTTCGCAGGAAGCTCTGGAAACACCATATATTTT
CASSFAGSSGNTIYF
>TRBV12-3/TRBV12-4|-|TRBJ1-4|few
TGTGCCAGCAGTTATTGGCTCGGGAATACTAATGAAAAACTGTTTTTT
CASSYWLGNTNEKLFF
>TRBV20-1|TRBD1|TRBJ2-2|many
TGCAGTGCTGCAGGGGGAAGCGGGGAGCTGTTTTTT
CSAAGGSGELFF
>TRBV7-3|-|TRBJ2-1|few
TGTGCCAGCAGCTCAAACAGGGCCTACAATGAGCAGTTCTTC
CASSSNRAYNEQFF
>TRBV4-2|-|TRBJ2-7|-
TGTGCAGACCTCTCCTCACATGCCCGCTACGAGCAGTACTTC
CADLSSHARYEQYF
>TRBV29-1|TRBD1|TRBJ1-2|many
TGCAGCGTTCGGGTCCAGGGGGCGCCTCTTGGCTATGGCTACACCTTC
CSVRVQGAPLGYGYTF
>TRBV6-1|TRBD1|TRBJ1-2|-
TGTGCCAGCGTCGCGACAGGGATGGACTATGGCTACACCTTC
CASVATGMDYGYTF
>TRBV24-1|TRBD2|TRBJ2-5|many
TGTGCCACCAGTGATAAAAAGGGACTAGCAGAGACCCAGTACTTC
CATSDKKGLAETQYF
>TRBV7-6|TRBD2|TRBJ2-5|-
TGTGCCAGCAGCTTAACTAGCGGGTTTGCAGAGACCCAGTACTTC
CASSLTSGFAETQYF
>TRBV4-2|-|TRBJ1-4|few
TGTGCCAGCAGCCCTCGCCGGGAGGGGAATGAAAAACTGTTTTTT
CASSPRREGNEKLFF
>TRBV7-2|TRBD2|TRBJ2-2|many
TGTGCCAGCAGCTTAGCGGGTAGCGGGGGGACCGGGGAGCTGTTTTTT
CASSLAGSGGTGELFF
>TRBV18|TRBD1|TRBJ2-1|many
TGTGCCAGCTCACCCTGGACAGGGTGGAATGAGCAGTTCTTC
CASSPWTGWNEQFF
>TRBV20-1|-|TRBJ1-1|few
TGCAGTGCTTCAAGACAGAACACTGAAGCTTTCTTT
CSASRQNTEAFF
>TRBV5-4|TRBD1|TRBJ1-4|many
TGTGCCAGCAGCTTGATGGGACAGGGTAGTGAAAAACTGTTTTTT
CASSLMGQGSEKLFF
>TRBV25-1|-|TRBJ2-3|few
TGTGCCAGCAGTGAATACAGGAGAATTAGCACAGATACGCAGTATTTT
CASSEYRRISTDTQYF
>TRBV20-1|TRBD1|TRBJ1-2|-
TGCAGTGCTAACCACCTGGGACAGGGCCAAAATGGCTACACCTTC
CSANHLGQGQNGYTF
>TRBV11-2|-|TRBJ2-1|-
TGTGCCAGCAGCTCACTCGCAGTCCTTAATAATGAGCAGTTCTTC
CASSSLAVLNNEQFF
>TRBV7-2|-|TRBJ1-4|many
TGTGCCAGCAGCTTAAGGGTACGGGCAGGGGCAGCTAATGAAAAACTGTTTTTT
CASSLRVRAGAANEKLFF
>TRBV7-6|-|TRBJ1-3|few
TGTGCCAGCACCACTCCTCCCCTAGGGGGTGGAAACACCATATATTTT
CASTTPPLGGGNTIYF
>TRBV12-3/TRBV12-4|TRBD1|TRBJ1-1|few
TGTGCCAGCAGTTTAGGCCAGGGGGCCGAAGCTTTCTTT
CASSLGQGAEAFF
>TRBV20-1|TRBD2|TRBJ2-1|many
TGCAGTGCTAGGGTCGGCAGCCTAGCGGGAGATGAGCAGTTCTTC
CSARVGSLAGDEQFF
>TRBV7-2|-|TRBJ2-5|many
TGTGCCAGCAGCCTGTACCAAGAGACCCAGTACTTC
CASSLYQETQYF
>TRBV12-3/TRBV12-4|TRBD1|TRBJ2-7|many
TGTGCCAGCACCCTAGACGGACAGGGGAGGTACTTC
CASTLDGQGRYF
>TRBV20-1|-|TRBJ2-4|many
TGCAGTGCGGGACTTCCAGCCAAAAACATTCAGTACTTC
CSAGLPAKNIQYF
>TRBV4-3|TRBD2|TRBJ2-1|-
TGCGCCAGCAGCCAAGATCCCCCTAGCGGGAGGGCGAATGAGCAGTTCTTC
CASSQDPPSGRANEQFF
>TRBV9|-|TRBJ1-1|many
TGTGCCAGCAGCGCCACCGGGACTGAAGCTTTCTTT
CASSATGTEAFF
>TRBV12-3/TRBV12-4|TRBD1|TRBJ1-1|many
TGTGCCAGCAGTCCACAGGGGGTTCGCACTGAAGCTTTCTTT
CASSPQGVRTEAFF
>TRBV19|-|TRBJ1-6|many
TGTGCCAGTAGGGTATCTGACAGTCATAATTCACCCCTCCACTTT
CASRVSDSHNSPLHF
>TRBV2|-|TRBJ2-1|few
TGTGCCAGCAGTGAGGACTTATACAATGAGCAGTTCTTC
CASSEDLYNEQFF
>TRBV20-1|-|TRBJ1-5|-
TGCAGTGCTAGAGGGATAGGTCAGCCCCAGCATTTT
CSARGIGQPQHF
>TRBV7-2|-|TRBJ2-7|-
TGTGCCAGCAGCTTCCGGACTGCCGGCTACGAGCAGTACTTC
CASSFRTAGYEQYF
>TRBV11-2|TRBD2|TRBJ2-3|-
TGTGCCAGCAGCCCGAGGAGCGGGGAACCCACAGATACGCAGTATTTT
CASSPRSGEPTDTQYF
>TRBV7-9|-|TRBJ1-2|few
TGTGCCAGCAGCTTAGAATCTGCGGGGGCAACCTATGGCTACACCTTC
CASSLESAGATYGYTF
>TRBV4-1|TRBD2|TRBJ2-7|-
TGCGCCAGCAGCCAAGAAGCTAGCGGGGGCCTCTCCTACGAGCAGTACTTC
CASSQEASGGLSYEQYF
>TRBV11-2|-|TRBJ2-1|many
TGTGCCAGCAGCCAGACCAATGAGCAGTTCTTC
CASSQTNEQFF
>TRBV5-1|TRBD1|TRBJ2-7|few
TGCGCCAGCAGCGAGGGACAGGGGGTCTACGAGCAGTACTTC
CASSEGQGVYEQYF
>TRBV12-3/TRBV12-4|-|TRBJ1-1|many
TGTGCCTCACGGGGGTGGGACACTGAAGCTTTCTTT
CASRGWDTEAFF
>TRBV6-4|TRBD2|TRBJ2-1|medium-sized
TGTGCCAGCAGTGAGGCTAGCGGGGGGGCCAATGAGCAGTTCTTC
CASSEASGGANEQFF
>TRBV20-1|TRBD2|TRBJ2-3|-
TGCAGTGCCCCGGGGCTAGCGGGAGCAGATACGCAGTATTTT
CSAPGLAGADTQYF
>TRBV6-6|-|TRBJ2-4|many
TGTGCCAGCCGGGATTCAGCCAAAAACATTCAGTACTTC
CASRDSAKNIQYF
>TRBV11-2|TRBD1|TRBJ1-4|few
TGTGCCAGCAGCTCGACAGGGAAACTGTTTTTT
CASSSTGKLFF
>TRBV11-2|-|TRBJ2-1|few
TGTGCCAGCAGCCCGAGCAATGAGCAGTTCTTC
CASSPSNEQFF
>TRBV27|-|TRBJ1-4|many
TGTGCCAGCAGTCAACAGGGAACGGCTGAAAAACTGTTTTTT
CASSQQGTAEKLFF
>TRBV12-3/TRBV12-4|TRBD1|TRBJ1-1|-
TGTGCCAGCAGTTTGGGACAGGGGGTTGAAGCTTTCTTT
CASSLGQGVEAFF
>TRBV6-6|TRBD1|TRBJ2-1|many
TGTGCCAGCACCAACGCCAGGACAGGGAGGCGAGTAGTCTACAATGAGCAGTTCTTC
CASTNARTGRRVVYNEQFF
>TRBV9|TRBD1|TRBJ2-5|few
TGTGCCAGCAGCCCCATCCAGGGGGCTTCAGAGACCCAGTACTTC
CASSPIQGASETQYF
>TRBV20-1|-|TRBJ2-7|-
TGCAGTGCTAGTTTAAAAAGGCAGGGTTTTTCCTACGAGCAGTACTTC
CSASLKRQGFSYEQYF
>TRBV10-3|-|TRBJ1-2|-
TGTGCCATCAGTGACCCGGGGGGCAGCTATGGCTACACCTTC
CAISDPGGSYGYTF
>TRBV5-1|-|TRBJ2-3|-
TGCGCCAGCAGCTTAAGTCAGTATGGGGATACGCAGTATTTT
CASSLSQYGDTQYF
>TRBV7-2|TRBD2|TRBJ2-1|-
TGTGCCAGCAGCTTGACGGGAGGGCCGGAGCAGTTCTTC
CASSLTGGPEQFF
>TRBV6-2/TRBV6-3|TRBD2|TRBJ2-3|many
TGTGCCAGCAGAACCTGGACTAGCGGAAAACGTCGGGATACGCAGTATTTT
CASRTWTSGKRRDTQYF
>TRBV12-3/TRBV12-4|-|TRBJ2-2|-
TGTGCCAGCAGACCCAGGAGCAACACCGGGGAGCTGTTTTTT
CASRPRSNTGELFF